This T cell receptor (beta chain) is drawn from a study of blood T cells in healthy people across ages. Study-level background: Template-switching capture recovered about one barcoded beta molecule per two T cells.

Notes on this clonotype: As yet, its antigen is unknown.

With a J-beta primer mix and a sample-barcoded 5' primer, a second PCR ran about 6 to 11 cycles. Each CDR3 protein gets one entry after TCRdb re-called the 5' RACE reads with MiXCR. Of approximately 600,000 distinct CDR3 sequences listed, under 65% are singletons. Trimming shortened V by 5 bases and J by 6 bases, and 13 bases separated the two germline ends. Per the germline V gene, CDR1 is MRHNA and CDR2 is SNTAGT. The CDR3 loop spans 14 amino acids. General study points: Fewer expanded clones and more diversity marked long-lived versus aged donors.

The receptor comes from a man between 60 and 75 years old in good health. The chain combines TRBV6-4 with TRBJ2-2; D is perhaps TRBD1 (6 bases). The sequenced material came from blood. The CDR3 DNA reads TGTGCCAGCAGTCCAGCCGGGACACCCGGGGAGCTGTTTTTT. This sequence encodes CASSPAGTPGELFF.